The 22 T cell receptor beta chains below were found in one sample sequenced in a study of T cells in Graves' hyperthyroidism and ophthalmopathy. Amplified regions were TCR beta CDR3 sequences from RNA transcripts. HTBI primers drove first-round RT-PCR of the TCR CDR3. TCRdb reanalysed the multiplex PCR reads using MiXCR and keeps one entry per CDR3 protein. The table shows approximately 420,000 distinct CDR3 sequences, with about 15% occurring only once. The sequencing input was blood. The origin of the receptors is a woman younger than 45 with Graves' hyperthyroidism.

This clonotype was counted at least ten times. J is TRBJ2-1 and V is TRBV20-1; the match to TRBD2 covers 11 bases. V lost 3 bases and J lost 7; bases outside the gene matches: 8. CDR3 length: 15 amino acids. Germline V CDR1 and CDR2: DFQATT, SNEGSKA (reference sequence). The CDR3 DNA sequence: TGCAGTGCTAGGTTGCTAGCGGGAGGTGGGAATGAGCAGTTCTTC. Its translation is CSARLLAGGGNEQFF.

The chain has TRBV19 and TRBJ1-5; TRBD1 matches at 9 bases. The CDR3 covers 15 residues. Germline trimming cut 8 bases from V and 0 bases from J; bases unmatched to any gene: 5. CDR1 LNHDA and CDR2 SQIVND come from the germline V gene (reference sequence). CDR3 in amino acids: CASPGQGYSNQPQHF. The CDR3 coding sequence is TGTGCCAGTCCGGGACAGGGATATAGCAATCAGCCCCAGCATTTT.

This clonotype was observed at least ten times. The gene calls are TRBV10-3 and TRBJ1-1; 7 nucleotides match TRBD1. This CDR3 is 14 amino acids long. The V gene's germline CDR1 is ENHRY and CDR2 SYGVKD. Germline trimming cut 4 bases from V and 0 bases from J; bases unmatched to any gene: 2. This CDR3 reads CAISGQGLNTEAFF. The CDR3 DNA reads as TGTGCCATCAGTGGACAGGGCTTGAACACTGAAGCTTTCTTT.

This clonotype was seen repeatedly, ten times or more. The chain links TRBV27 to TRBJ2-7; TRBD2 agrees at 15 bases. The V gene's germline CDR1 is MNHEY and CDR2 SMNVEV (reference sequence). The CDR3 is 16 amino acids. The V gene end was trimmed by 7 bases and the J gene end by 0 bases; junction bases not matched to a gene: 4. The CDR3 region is CASIGTSGRSSYEQYF. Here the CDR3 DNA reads TGTGCCAGCATCGGGACTAGCGGGAGGAGCTCCTACGAGCAGTACTTC.

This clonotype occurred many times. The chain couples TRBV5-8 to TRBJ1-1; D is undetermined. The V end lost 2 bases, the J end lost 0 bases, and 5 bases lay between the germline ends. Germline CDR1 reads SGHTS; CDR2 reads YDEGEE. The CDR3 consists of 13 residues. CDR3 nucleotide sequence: TGTGCCAGCAGCTTTCCTATGAACACTGAAGCTTTCTTT. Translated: CASSFPMNTEAFF.

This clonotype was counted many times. CDR3 nucleotide sequence: TGTGCCAGCAGTGATAACCATATGGCAGATACGCAGTATTTT. Its protein product is CASSDNHMADTQYF. The chain carries TRBV2 and TRBJ2-3; no clear D. With 3 bases removed from V and 4 bases from J, the gap between germline ends came to 11 bases. This CDR3 has 14 residues. The germline CDR1 and CDR2 sequences are SNHLY and FYNNEI.

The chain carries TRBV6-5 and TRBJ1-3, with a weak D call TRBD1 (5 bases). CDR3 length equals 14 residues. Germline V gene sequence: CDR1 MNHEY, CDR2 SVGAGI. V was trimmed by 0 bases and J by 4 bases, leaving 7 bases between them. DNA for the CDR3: TGTGCCAGCAGTTACTCGGGGCAGGGAAACACCATATATTTT. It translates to CASSYSGQGNTIYF.

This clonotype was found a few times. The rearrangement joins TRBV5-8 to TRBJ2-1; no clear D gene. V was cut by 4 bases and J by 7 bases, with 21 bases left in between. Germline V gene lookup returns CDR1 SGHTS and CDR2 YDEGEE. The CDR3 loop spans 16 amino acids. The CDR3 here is CASSHAEPEMYNEQFF. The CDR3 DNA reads TGTGCCAGCAGCCACGCGGAGCCGGAGATGTATAATGAGCAGTTCTTC.

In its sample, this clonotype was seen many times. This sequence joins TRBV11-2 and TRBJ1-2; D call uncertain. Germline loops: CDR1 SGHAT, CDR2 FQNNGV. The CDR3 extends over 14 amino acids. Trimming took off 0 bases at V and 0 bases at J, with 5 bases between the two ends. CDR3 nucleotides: TGTGCCAGCAGCTTAGACAGCTCTAACTATGGCTACACCTTC. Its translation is CASSLDSSNYGYTF.

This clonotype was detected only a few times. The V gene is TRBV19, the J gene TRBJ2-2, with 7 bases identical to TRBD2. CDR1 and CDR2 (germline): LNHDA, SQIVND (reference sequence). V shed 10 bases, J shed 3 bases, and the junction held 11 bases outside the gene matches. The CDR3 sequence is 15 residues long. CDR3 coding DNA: TGTGCCACCGCGCCTCAGGGAGGGTACACCGGGGAGCTGTTTTTT. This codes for CATAPQGGYTGELFF.

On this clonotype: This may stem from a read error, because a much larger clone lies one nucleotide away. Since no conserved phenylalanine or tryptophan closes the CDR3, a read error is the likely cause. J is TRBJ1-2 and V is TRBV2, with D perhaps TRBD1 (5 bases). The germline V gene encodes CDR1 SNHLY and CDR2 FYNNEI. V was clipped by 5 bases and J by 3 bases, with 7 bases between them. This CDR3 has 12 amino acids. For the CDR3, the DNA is TGTGCCAGCAGTCGGGACGACTATGGCTACACCCTC. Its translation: CASSRDDYGYTL.

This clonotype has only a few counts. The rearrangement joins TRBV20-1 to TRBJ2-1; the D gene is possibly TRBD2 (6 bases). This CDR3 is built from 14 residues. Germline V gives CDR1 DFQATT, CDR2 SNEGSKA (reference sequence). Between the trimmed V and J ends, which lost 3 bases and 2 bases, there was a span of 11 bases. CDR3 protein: CSASQQRAYNEQFF. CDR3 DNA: TGCAGTGCTAGTCAACAGCGGGCCTACAATGAGCAGTTCTTC.

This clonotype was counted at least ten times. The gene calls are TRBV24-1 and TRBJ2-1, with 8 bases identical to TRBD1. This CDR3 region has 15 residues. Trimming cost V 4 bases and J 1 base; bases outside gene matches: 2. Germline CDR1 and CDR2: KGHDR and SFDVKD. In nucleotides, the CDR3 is TGTGCCACCAGTGACCGACAGGGGTCCTACAATGAGCAGTTCTTC. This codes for CATSDRQGSYNEQFF.

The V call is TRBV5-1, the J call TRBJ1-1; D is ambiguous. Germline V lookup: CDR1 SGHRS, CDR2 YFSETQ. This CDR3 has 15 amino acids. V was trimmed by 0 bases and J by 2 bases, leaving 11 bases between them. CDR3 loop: CASSLGSRTNTEAFF. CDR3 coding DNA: TGCGCCAGCAGCTTGGGCTCTAGGACTAACACTGAAGCTTTCTTT.

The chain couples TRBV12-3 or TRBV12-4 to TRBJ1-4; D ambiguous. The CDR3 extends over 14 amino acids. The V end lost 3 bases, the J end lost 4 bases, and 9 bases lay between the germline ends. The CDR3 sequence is CASSFFPINEKLFF. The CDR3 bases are TGTGCCAGCAGTTTTTTTCCGATTAATGAAAAACTGTTTTTT.

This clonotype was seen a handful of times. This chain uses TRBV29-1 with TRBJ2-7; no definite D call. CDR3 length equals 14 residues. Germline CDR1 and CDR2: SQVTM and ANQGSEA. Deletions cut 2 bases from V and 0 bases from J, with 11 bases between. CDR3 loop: CSVETPDTSYEQYF. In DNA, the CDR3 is TGCAGCGTTGAAACCCCCGACACCTCCTACGAGCAGTACTTC.

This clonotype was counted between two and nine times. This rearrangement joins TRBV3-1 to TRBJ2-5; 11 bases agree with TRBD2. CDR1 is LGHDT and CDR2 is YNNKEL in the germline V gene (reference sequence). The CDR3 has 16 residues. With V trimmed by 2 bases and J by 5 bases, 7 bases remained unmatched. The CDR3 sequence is CASSQQLAGDVETQYF. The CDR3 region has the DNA TGTGCCAGCAGCCAACAACTAGCGGGAGATGTCGAGACCCAGTACTTC.

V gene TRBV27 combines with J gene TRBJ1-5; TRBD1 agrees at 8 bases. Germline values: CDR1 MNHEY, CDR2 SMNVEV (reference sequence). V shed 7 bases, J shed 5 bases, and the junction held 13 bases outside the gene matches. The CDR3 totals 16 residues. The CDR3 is CASNFNRDRWDQPQHF. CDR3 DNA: TGTGCCAGCAATTTTAATCGGGACAGGTGGGATCAGCCCCAGCATTTT.

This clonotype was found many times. The CDR3, as DNA: TGCGCCAGCAGCTTGTCATCGCGGGAGGGCCGGGAGCTGTTTTTT. This codes for CASSLSSREGRELFF. The chain carries TRBV5-1 and TRBJ2-2; 9 nucleotides line up with TRBD2. The CDR3 covers 15 residues. The ends lost 1 base at V and 9 bases at J; junction bases unmatched: 7. In germline, CDR1 is SGHRS, CDR2 YFSETQ.

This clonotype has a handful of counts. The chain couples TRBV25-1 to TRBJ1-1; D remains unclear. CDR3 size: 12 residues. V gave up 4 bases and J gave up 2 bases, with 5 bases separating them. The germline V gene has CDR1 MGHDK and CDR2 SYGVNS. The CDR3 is CASSGVNTEAFF. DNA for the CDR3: TGTGCCAGCAGTGGCGTAAACACTGAAGCTTTCTTT. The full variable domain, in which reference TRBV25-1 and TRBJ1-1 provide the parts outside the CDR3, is EADIYQTPRYLVIGTGKKITLECSQTMGHDKMYWYQQDPGMELHLIHYSYGVNSTEKGDLSSESTVSRIRTEHFPLTLESARPSHTSQYLCASSGVNTEAFFGQGTRLTVV.

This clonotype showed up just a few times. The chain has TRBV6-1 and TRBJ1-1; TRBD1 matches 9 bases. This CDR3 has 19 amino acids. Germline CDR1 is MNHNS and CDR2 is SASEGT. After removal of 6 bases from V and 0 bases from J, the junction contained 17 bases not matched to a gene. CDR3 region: CASSSAGRDRAPMNTEAFF. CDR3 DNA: TGTGCCAGCAGCTCCGCGGGCCGGGACAGGGCCCCGATGAACACTGAAGCTTTCTTT.

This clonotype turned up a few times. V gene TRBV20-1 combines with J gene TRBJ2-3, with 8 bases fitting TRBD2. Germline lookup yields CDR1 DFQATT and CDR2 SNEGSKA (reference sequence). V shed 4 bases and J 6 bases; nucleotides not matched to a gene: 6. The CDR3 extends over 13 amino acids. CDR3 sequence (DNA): TGCAGTGCTATAGCGGGACCAGGGGATACGCAGTATTTT. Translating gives CSAIAGPGDTQYF.